One sample yielded the 23 T cell receptor beta chains listed below, sequenced in a study of CD8+CD57+ T cells in acquired aplastic anemia. Investigators profiled TCR beta VDJ and CDR3 from genomic DNA template. TCRdb recomputed calls from the reads with MiXCR, one row per CDR3 protein. Among about 64,000 distinct CDR3 sequences listed, over 45% were seen once. The specimen was sorted CD4+, CD8+, or CD8+CD57+ T cells (not recorded which) from PBMCs. These receptors all come from a human donor in good health, serving as a control.

This clonotype was picked up many times. The chain couples TRBV7-2 to TRBJ2-7; 10 positions match TRBD1. Per the germline V gene, CDR1 is SGHTA and CDR2 is FQGNSA. This CDR3 is 15 amino acids long. V shed 0 bases and J 3 bases; nucleotides not matched to a gene: 2. CDR3 coding DNA: TGTGCCAGCAGCTTAGCCGGGACAGGGGTCTACGAGCAGTACTTC. The encoded protein is CASSLAGTGVYEQYF.

The chain couples TRBV29-1 to TRBJ1-3, with D unclear. Germline lookup yields CDR1 SQVTM and CDR2 ANQGSEA. The V and J ends lost 4 bases and 0 bases respectively, with 7 bases between them. The CDR3 loop spans 13 amino acids. The CDR3 sequence: CSVGEISGNTIYF. The DNA for the CDR3 is TGCAGCGTTGGGGAGATCTCTGGAAACACCATATATTTT.

This clonotype showed up just once. The V call is TRBV20-1, the J call TRBJ2-3, with 7 bases matching TRBD2. This CDR3 has 14 amino acids. The V and J ends lost 5 bases and 0 bases, in that order; junction bases with no gene match: 5. Germline V lookup: CDR1 DFQATT, CDR2 SNEGSKA (reference sequence). The CDR3 sequence is CSAPQRGSTDTQYF. CDR3 sequence (DNA): TGCAGTGCTCCCCAGCGGGGCAGCACAGATACGCAGTATTTT.

The chain uses TRBV20-1 and TRBJ2-7; D gene unclear. The CDR3 spans 10 residues. Trimming cost V 3 bases and J 7 bases, with 7 bases left between them. Germline V CDR1 and CDR2: DFQATT, SNEGSKA (reference sequence). The CDR3 DNA is TGCAGTGCTAGTGACCTAGAGCAGTACTTC. This sequence encodes CSASDLEQYF.

This chain links TRBV29-1 with TRBJ2-5; no clear D. The germline V and J ends were trimmed by 5 bases and 4 bases, with 5 bases remaining between them. The CDR3 extends over 10 amino acids. Per germline, CDR1 SQVTM and CDR2 ANQGSEA. The CDR3 sequence: CSVILETQYF. CDR3 coding DNA: TGCAGCGTTATTTTAGAGACCCAGTACTTC.

This clonotype appeared many times. This chain uses TRBV5-4 with TRBJ2-7; perhaps TRBD2 as D (6 bases). CDR3 length equals 15 residues. Germline V lookup: CDR1 SGHNT, CDR2 YYREEE (reference sequence). V was clipped by 4 bases and J by 4 bases, with 18 bases between them. The CDR3 loop is CASSRGTSEIYEQYF. CDR3 sequence (DNA): TGTGCCAGCAGCCGCGGGACTTCAGAGATATACGAGCAGTACTTC.

The CDR3 here is CAGRPGGVRGELFF. The CDR3 DNA follows: TGTGCCGGTCGTCCCGGGGGGGTCCGCGGGGAGCTGTTTTTT. V and J are TRBV25-1 and TRBJ2-2; 8 nucleotides match TRBD2. Germline lookup yields CDR1 MGHDK and CDR2 SYGVNS. The CDR3 runs to 14 residues. Trimming took 11 bases from V and 7 from J; bases not matched to a gene: 12.

With regard to this clonotype: An end of the junction differs from the germline gene, which may be a read error. V gene TRBV7-9 combines with J gene TRBJ1-1; D gene uncertain. Germline V gene lookup returns CDR1 SEHNR and CDR2 FQNEAQ (reference sequence). CDR3 length: 14 amino acids. As DNA, the CDR3 is TGTCCCGGCAGCTTAATCCATGCTCTTCCTGAGGCTTTCTTT. Its protein is CPGSLIHALPEAFF.

This chain connects TRBV9 to TRBJ2-7; TRBD2 agrees at 16 bases. V shed 3 bases and J 0 bases; nucleotides not matched to a gene: 12. This CDR3 contains 20 residues. CDR1 and CDR2 (germline): SGDLS, YYNGEE. The CDR3 DNA is TGTGCCAGCAGCGCGGGACTAGCGGGGGGGCCGGGTACCAGCTCCTACGAGCAGTACTTC. This encodes CASSAGLAGGPGTSSYEQYF.

The V and J genes are TRBV18 and TRBJ1-1; D unclear. The CDR3 has 14 amino acids. The germline V gene encodes CDR1 KGHSH and CDR2 LQKENI. V was cut by 4 bases and J by 1 base, with 10 bases left in between. As DNA, the CDR3 is TGTGCCAGCTCACGAAGTCGAGAGAACACTGAAGCTTTCTTT. Protein sequence: CASSRSRENTEAFF.

This chain links TRBV25-1 with TRBJ2-3; 16 positions match TRBD2. CDR1 and CDR2 from the germline V gene are MGHDK and SYGVNS. The CDR3 totals 17 residues. J lost 6 bases, V lost 4 bases, and 7 bases had no gene match. CDR3 residues: CASSGPGLAGGGDTQYF. CDR3 DNA sequence: TGTGCCAGCAGTGGTCCGGGACTAGCGGGAGGGGGTGATACGCAGTATTTT.

The rearrangement links TRBV9 to TRBJ2-7, with D perhaps matching TRBD1 or TRBD2 (6 bases each). Trimming removed 2 bases at V and 4 bases at J, with 19 bases between. The germline V gene has CDR1 SGDLS and CDR2 YYNGEE. The CDR3 length is 16 residues. The DNA for the CDR3 is TGTGCCAGCAGCGTGGAGGGGGGACCAACCGGTTACGAGCAGTACTTC. Protein sequence: CASSVEGGPTGYEQYF.

V gene TRBV29-1 combines with J gene TRBJ2-3; 11 nucleotides line up with TRBD2. The CDR3 totals 16 residues. Germline V lookup: CDR1 SQVTM, CDR2 ANQGSEA. Losses at the gene ends were 5 bases for V and 6 bases for J; bases not matched to a gene: 13. In nucleotides, the CDR3 is TGCAGCGTTTATAGCGGGGGGGGTAATGTCTTGGATACGCAGTATTTT. This sequence encodes CSVYSGGGNVLDTQYF.

This chain joins TRBV10-1 and TRBJ2-6; no reliable D call. CDR1 and CDR2 from the germline V gene are WNHNN and SYGVQD (reference sequence). V shed 6 bases and J shed 18 bases, with 6 bases lying between them. This CDR3 has 8 residues. CDR3 sequence (DNA): TGCGCCAGCAGCCCTCAGACTTTC. This sequence encodes CASSPQTF.

This clonotype was counted a few times. The chain is built from TRBV29-1 and TRBJ2-5; 8 bases match TRBD1. Germline lookup yields CDR1 SQVTM and CDR2 ANQGSEA. V dropped 8 bases and J dropped 5; count of bases not matched to a gene: 10. The CDR3 length is 13 residues. CDR3 amino acids: CSLNRGRGETQYF. The CDR3 nucleotides are TGCAGCTTAAACAGGGGGAGAGGGGAGACCCAGTACTTC. The full variable domain, completed using reference TRBV29-1 and TRBJ2-5, is SAVISQKPSRDICQRGTSLTIQCQVDSQVTMMFWYRQQPGQSLTLIATANQGSEATYESGFVIDKFPISRPNLTFSTLTVSNMSPEDSSIYLCSLNRGRGETQYFGPGTRLLVL.

The rearrangement uses TRBV29-1 and TRBJ2-5; 14 bases agree with TRBD2. The V and J ends lost 3 bases and 4 bases, in that order; junction bases with no gene match: 1. CDR1 is SQVTM, CDR2 ANQGSEA, per germline. This CDR3 is 14 amino acids long. For the CDR3, the DNA is TGCAGCGTTGATGGACTAGCGGGGGGAGAGACCCAGTACTTC. Translated, it gives CSVDGLAGGETQYF.

This clonotype was picked up many times. V is TRBV6-2 or TRBV6-3 and J is TRBJ1-6; possible D gene TRBD1, 6 bases. The CDR3 spans 16 residues. The V gene lost 6 bases and the J gene lost 0 bases, with 12 bases spanning the gap. CDR1 and CDR2 (germline): MNHEY, SVGEGT. CDR3 DNA: TGTGCCAGCAGGTACAGGGAAAGCTCCTATAATTCACCCCTCCACTTT. It specifies CASRYRESSYNSPLHF.

The V and J genes are TRBV7-3 and TRBJ2-3; 12 bases are shared with TRBD2. This CDR3 has 16 residues. Germline CDR1 is SGHTA and CDR2 is FQGTGA. V lost 6 bases and J lost 2; bases outside the gene matches: 6. The CDR3 sequence: CASSRTSGKSTDTQYF. Written as DNA, the CDR3 is TGTGCCAGCAGTCGGACTAGCGGGAAGTCCACAGATACGCAGTATTTT. The complete variable domain, with remaining parts taken from reference TRBV7-3 and TRBJ2-3, reads GAGVSQTPSNKVTEKGKYVELRCDPISGHTALYWYRQSLGQGPEFLIYFQGTGAADDSGLPNDRFFAVRPEGSVSTLKIQRTERGDSAVYLCASSRTSGKSTDTQYFGPGTRLTVL.

There are many counts of this clonotype. The chain links TRBV7-9 to TRBJ1-2; D gene uncertain. The CDR3 has 14 residues. Trimming left V 2 bases short and J 6 bases short, with 13 bases between. Per the germline V gene, CDR1 is SEHNR and CDR2 is FQNEAQ (reference sequence). Here the CDR3 DNA reads TGTGCCAGCAGCTTACTCTCGGGATGGGATGGCTACACCTTC. Residues: CASSLLSGWDGYTF.

The rearrangement joins TRBV7-3 to TRBJ1-1; D call uncertain. This CDR3 has 13 residues. The germline gives CDR1 SGHTA, CDR2 FQGTGA. CDR3 DNA sequence: TGTGCTAGCGCCCGGAGTTTGAACACTGAAGCTTTCTTT. It codes for CASARSLNTEAFF.

This clonotype has just one count. V is TRBV6-1 and J is TRBJ2-6, with D hard to call. From germline, CDR1 is MNHNS and CDR2 SASEGT. V lost 6 bases and J lost 0, with 18 bases in between. The CDR3 spans 18 residues. The CDR3, as DNA: TGTGCCAGCAGCCAACCCAAGGGCGGCAGCTCTGGGGCCAACGTCCTGACTTTC. Amino acids: CASSQPKGGSSGANVLTF.

This clonotype was observed many times. J is TRBJ2-1 and V is TRBV19; 9 bases line up with TRBD2. Germline V gene data show CDR1 as LNHDA and CDR2 as SQIVND (reference sequence). The CDR3 runs to 16 residues. V trimming: 1 base; J trimming: 0 bases; junction bases outside the gene matches: 1. CDR3 coding DNA: TGTGCCAGTAGTATAGTTAGCGGGAGCTCCTACAATGAGCAGTTCTTC. Translation gives CASSIVSGSSYNEQFF.

The V and J genes are TRBV24-1 and TRBJ2-7; D remains ambiguous. CDR1 is KGHDR, CDR2 SFDVKD, per germline. The ends were cut back, 8 bases at V and 10 bases at J, with 17 bases in the middle. The CDR3 is 12 amino acids. The CDR3 DNA reads as TGTGCCACCAAGTTGGGCCCGCCTCACCAGTACTTC. This encodes CATKLGPPHQYF.